The 15 T cell receptor beta chains given below trace back to one sample, sequenced in a study of blood T cells in healthy people across ages. Then a second PCR, running roughly 6 to 11 cycles, was carried out with a sample-barcoded 5' primer and a J-beta primer mix. TCRdb reanalysed the 5' RACE reads using MiXCR and keeps one entry per CDR3 protein. This sample has hundreds of thousands of distinct CDR3 sequences; around 43% occur once, and the top ten carry about a fifth. The sample comprised blood. These TCRs come from a man in his sixties in good health.

J is TRBJ2-1 and V is TRBV7-2; the match to TRBD2 covers 11 bases. The length of the CDR3 is 17 residues. Trimming removed 1 base from V and 5 bases from J; junction bases left unmatched: 7. Germline values: CDR1 SGHTA, CDR2 FQGNSA. The CDR3 nucleotides read TGTGCCAGCAGCTTAGTATCTGGGACTAGCGGTAACAATGAGCAGTTCTTC. Translating it yields CASSLVSGTSGNNEQFF.

CDR3 protein: CASSIGDRVNGVQFF. In nucleotides, the CDR3 is TGTGCCAGTAGTATTGGGGACAGGGTCAATGGAGTGCAGTTCTTC. This chain connects TRBV19 to TRBJ2-1, with 9 bases lining up with TRBD1. Per germline, CDR1 LNHDA and CDR2 SQIVND (reference sequence). The CDR3 length is 15 residues. The ends lost 3 bases at V and 12 bases at J; junction bases unmatched: 12.

The V call is TRBV5-4, the J call TRBJ1-2, with a weak D call TRBD1 (5 bases). Germline CDR1 SGHNT, CDR2 YYREEE (reference sequence). The CDR3 is made up of 14 amino acids. V was trimmed by 0 bases and J by 2 bases, leaving 8 bases between them. The CDR3 DNA follows: TGTGCCAGCAGCTTGGACGCAGGGAACTATGGCTACACCTTC. It specifies CASSLDAGNYGYTF.

The chain carries TRBV12-3 or TRBV12-4 and TRBJ1-2; no definite D call. The CDR3 sequence is 12 residues long. Between the trimmed V and J ends, which lost 4 bases and 7 bases, there was a span of 10 bases. The CDR3 coding sequence is TGTGCCAGCAGTTCTGCAGTTGGTGGCTACACCTTC. Translated, it gives CASSSAVGGYTF.

The V call is TRBV20-1, the J call TRBJ2-7; either TRBD1 or TRBD2 may fit D (5 bases each). Germline V gene lookup returns CDR1 DFQATT and CDR2 SNEGSKA (reference sequence). The CDR3 sequence is 15 residues long. The V end lost 6 bases, the J end lost 5 bases, and 23 bases lay between the germline ends. CDR3 coding DNA: TGCAGTGCAACGACCCCAGGGCTAGGACTCCACGAGCAGTACTTC. This translates into CSATTPGLGLHEQYF.

The chain links TRBV20-1 to TRBJ2-7, with TRBD1 matching over 8 bases. The CDR3 runs to 14 residues. CDR1 and CDR2 (germline): DFQATT, SNEGSKA (reference sequence). J gave up 3 bases and V 0 bases, and 4 bases lay outside the gene matches. This CDR3 is CSARDPQGGYEQYF. The CDR3 DNA reads as TGCAGTGCTAGAGATCCACAGGGGGGCTACGAGCAGTACTTC.

The chain combines TRBV12-3 or TRBV12-4 with TRBJ2-7; 11 bases map to TRBD2. The J call may be wrong; the DNA end is better matched by TRBJ2-5. This CDR3 is built from 14 residues. The CDR3 nucleotides read TGTGCCAGCAGGGTTAGCGGGGGGGCCGAGACCCAGTACTTC. As protein: CASRVSGGAETQYF.

This chain links TRBV7-2 with TRBJ2-1, with TRBD2 as a possible D gene (6 bases). V shed 3 bases and J shed 0 bases, with 15 bases lying between them. Germline V lookup: CDR1 SGHTA, CDR2 FQGNSA. This CDR3 is built from 17 residues. CDR3: CASSFLRGTTSYNEQFF. CDR3 in DNA: TGTGCCAGCAGCTTCTTGCGGGGTACCACCTCCTACAATGAGCAGTTCTTC.

The V and J genes are TRBV19 and TRBJ1-2, with a possible D match to TRBD1 (6 bases). The CDR3 is made up of 15 amino acids. CDR1 and CDR2 (germline): LNHDA, SQIVND (reference sequence). Trimming pared 5 bases from V and 0 bases from J, leaving 13 bases between. As DNA, the CDR3 is TGTGCCAGTAGTCCAGGGGATTCAGCTAACTATGGCTACACCTTC. Its translation is CASSPGDSANYGYTF.

With regard to this clonotype: The germline gene is not matched at one end of the junction; a read error may be the cause. The chain's CDR3 is CASSPEHHLTGGIGDTQYF. The CDR3 DNA sequence: TGCGCCAGCAGTCCTGAACACCATCTGACAGGGGGTATAGGAGATACGCAGTATTTT. The chain joins TRBV27 to TRBJ2-3; 9 bases fit TRBD1. Germline V lookup: CDR1 MNHEY, CDR2 SMNVEV (reference sequence). This CDR3 contains 19 residues.

As for this clonotype: The junction shows a germline mismatch at one end, possibly a read error. The V and J genes are TRBV4-3 and TRBJ1-5, with D uncertain. The CDR3 has 15 residues. Per germline, CDR1 LGHNA and CDR2 YSLEER. The CDR3 protein is CASSQEGQSNQPQHF. The CDR3 region has the DNA TGCGCCAGCAGTCAAGAAGGGCAGAGCAATCAGCCCCAGCATTTT.

Ten or more counts support this clonotype. The rearrangement uses TRBV29-1 and TRBJ2-7; 8 bases are a match to TRBD1. Germline CDR1 and CDR2: SQVTM and ANQGSEA. CDR3 size: 12 residues. Trimming took 6 bases from V and 6 from J; bases not matched to a gene: 7. Here the CDR3 reads CSVKDRVSEQYF. The CDR3, as DNA: TGCAGCGTAAAGGACAGGGTTAGCGAGCAGTACTTC.

The gene calls are TRBV19 and TRBJ1-1, with 11 bases aligning to TRBD1. Germline V CDR1 and CDR2: LNHDA, SQIVND (reference sequence). CDR3 length equals 15 residues. V lost 6 bases, J lost 5 bases, and 8 bases stayed unmatched. The CDR3 DNA sequence: TGTGCCAGTAGAACGGTCGGGACAGGGGGGACTGAAGCTTTCTTT. Amino acids: CASRTVGTGGTEAFF.

The J gene is TRBJ2-7, the V gene TRBV6-2 or TRBV6-3; 8 bases are a match to TRBD1. Germline lookup yields CDR1 MNHEY and CDR2 SVGEGT. CDR3 size: 15 residues. Losses at the gene ends were 2 bases for V and 3 bases for J; bases not matched to a gene: 6. In DNA, the CDR3 is TGTGCCAGCAGTTACATGGCAGGGGGCGTCTACGAGCAGTACTTC. Protein product: CASSYMAGGVYEQYF.

This sequence joins TRBV19 and TRBJ1-2; D is perhaps TRBD1 (6 bases). V lost 5 bases, J lost 4 bases, and 20 bases lay in between. CDR3 length: 16 residues. From germline, CDR1 is LNHDA and CDR2 SQIVND (reference sequence). This chain's CDR3 is CASSAGDGLSIYGYTF. CDR3 DNA sequence: TGTGCCAGTAGTGCAGGGGACGGCCTGAGCATCTATGGCTACACCTTC.